The clone carrying this TCR beta chain occurred a few times. Its target is not known. These data come from a study of shared clonotypes between healthy human individuals. Study context: A couple of women and a few men aged 18 to 49 made up the donors.

The CDR3 runs to 14 residues. Trimming stripped 0 bases from V and 2 bases from J, with 8 bases between. Germline CDR1 is MNHNY and CDR2 is SVGAGI (reference sequence). Points from the study as a whole: Rarefaction revealed incomplete sorted-subset sequencing despite large depth.

Measured with immunoSEQ multiplex PCR; TCRdb has only the in-frame clones, and not every one. The sample holds approximately 2.1 million clones, about 92% seen once. This TCR was sampled from a man between 18 and 35 years old in good health. Some clones in this sample may be carry-over from other donors' samples. The sample comprised naive CD4+ T cells from PBMCs. Documented subset: CD45RA+ positively selected. The chain has TRBV6-6 and TRBJ2-7; D call uncertain. CDR3 region: CASSYSESPYEQYF. CDR3 sequence (DNA): TGTGCCAGCAGTTACTCAGAGAGCCCCTACGAGCAGTACTTC.